This T cell receptor (beta chain) was sequenced for a study of CD8 T cells in Susac syndrome. Random-hexamer reverse transcription was applied to about 0.45 to 1 ug RNA. MiXCR, applied by TCRdb to the immunoSEQ multiplex PCR reads, yields one record per CDR3 protein. The table has about 200,000 distinct CDR3 sequences, 90% to 95% seen once; the top ten hold about 0.1%. TCR beta sequencing was performed on blood CD8+ and CD4+ T cells. The CDR3 totals 15 residues. CDR1 and CDR2 (germline): SGHAT, FQNNGV. Unmatched junction bases numbered 6, after V lost 4 bases and J lost 4 bases. The sequence derives from a human donor in good health. The V gene is TRBV11-2, the J gene TRBJ2-1, with 8 bases matching TRBD1. The sequenced material came from CD4+ T cells from PBMCs. Here the CDR3 DNA reads TGTGCCAGCAGCTCCGGACAGGGTCGGTACAATGAGCAGTTCTTC. It is translated as CASSSGQGRYNEQFF.